This TCR beta chain stems from a study of CD8+ T cells in alopecia areata. Overall study findings and caveats: Expanded CD8+ clones among the top 100, as well as scalp clonality, were significantly decreased by tofacitinib.

This CDR3 contains 13 residues. V lost 5 bases and J lost 1, with 9 bases in between. The germline CDR1 and CDR2 sequences are SGHRS and YFSETQ. Treatment: oral pan-JAK inhibitor, 5-10 mg twice daily. This clone was seen a few times. Its matching antigen is unknown. Reverse transcribed after extraction, RNA yielded cDNA as the sequencing template. Method: immunoSEQ multiplex PCR; TCRdb's copy keeps in-frame clones and lacks some. The sample has more than 150,000 clones, around 49% seen once. This material consisted of CD8+ T cells sorted from blood, taken around week 54, from a patient treated with tofacitinib. This chain uses TRBV5-1 with TRBJ2-5; unclear D gene. The TCR was taken from a human donor with alopecia areata. The CDR3, as DNA: TGCGCCAGCAGTTTCTCGGCCCAAGAGACCCAGTACTTC. Residues: CASSFSAQETQYF.